The clone carrying this T cell receptor beta chain came up many times. What it binds is not known. These data come from a study of T-cell memory formation after mild COVID-19. At the level of the study: Among the donors, TCR clusters were largely specific to each donor.

Trimming shortened V by 1 base and J by 6 bases, and 1 base separated the two germline ends. The CDR3 length is 11 residues. Germline-derived CDR1 and CDR2 are SEHNR and FQNEAQ (reference sequence). Study observations and caveats: Clones shrinking from day 15 to 85 showed even CD4/CD8 mixes; later expanders tilted CD4+. Whether second-wave clones peaking at day 37 were SARS-CoV-2 specific went unconfirmed.

TCRdb redid the calling of the 5' RACE reads with MiXCR, one entry per CDR3 protein. The sample gives about 470,000 distinct CDR3 sequences, 15% to 20% of which show up once; about 12% is in the top ten. This receptor was obtained from an adult woman who had mild COVID-19 (a few samples of this study predate the infection). Cell type and time point are not known. The chain joins TRBV7-9 to TRBJ2-1; no reliable D call. Sequenced: PBMCs or a T cell subset sorted from them (not recorded which). CDR3 residues: CASSLGNEQFF. The CDR3, as DNA: TGTGCCAGCAGCTTAGGCAATGAGCAGTTCTTC. Full variable domain (remainder filled in from reference TRBV7-9 and TRBJ2-1): DTGVSQNPRHKITKRGQNVTFRCDPISEHNRLYWYRQTLGQGPEFLTYFQNEAQLEKSRLLSDRFSAERPKGSFSTLEIQRTEQGDSAMYLCASSLGNEQFFGPGTRLTVL.